The T cell receptor beta chain described here comes from a study of shared clonotypes between healthy human individuals. Overall study findings and caveats: Non-shared clonotypes displayed generation probabilities falling below those of clonotypes present in all four donors. Among several donors, roughly 5% of naive CD4 clonotypes were found in common.

Note on this clone: As yet, its antigen is unknown.

Assay used: immunoSEQ multiplex PCR; TCRdb lists only in-frame clones, some missing. The sample has around 2.3 million clones, approximately 96% seen once. V gave up 4 bases and J gave up 9 bases; unmatched junction bases: 27. CDR3 length: 20 residues. In germline, CDR1 is SGHRS, CDR2 YFSETQ. The sample was naive CD4+ T cells sorted from blood. Subset described: CD45RA+ positively selected. The source is a man between 18 and 35 years old in good health. The chain combines TRBV5-1 with TRBJ2-1, with 8 positions matching TRBD2. The CDR3 loop is CASSPGPSGRFQRRSGEQFF. CDR3 bases: TGCGCCAGCAGCCCTGGGCCGAGCGGGAGATTTCAAAGAAGGTCGGGTGAGCAGTTCTTC.